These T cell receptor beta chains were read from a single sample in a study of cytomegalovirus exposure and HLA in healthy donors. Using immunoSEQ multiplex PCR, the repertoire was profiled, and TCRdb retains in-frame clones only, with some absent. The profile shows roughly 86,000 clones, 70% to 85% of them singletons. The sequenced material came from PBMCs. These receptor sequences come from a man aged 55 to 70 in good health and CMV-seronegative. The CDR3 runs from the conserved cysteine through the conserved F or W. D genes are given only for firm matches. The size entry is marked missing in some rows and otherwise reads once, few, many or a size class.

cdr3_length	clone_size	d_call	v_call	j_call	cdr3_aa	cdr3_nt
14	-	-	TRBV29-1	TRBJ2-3	CSVDFGGSTDTQYF	TGCAGCGTTGATTTTGGGGGGTCCACAGATACGCAGTATTTT
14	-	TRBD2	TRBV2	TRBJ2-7	CASSAASGSYEQYF	TGTGCCAGCAGTGCTGCTAGCGGGAGTTACGAGCAGTACTTC
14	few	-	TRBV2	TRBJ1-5	CASSENTGGQPQHF	TGTGCCAGCAGTGAAAATACAGGTGGGCAGCCCCAGCATTTT
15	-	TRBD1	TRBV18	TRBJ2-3	CASSPATGGTDTQYF	TGTGCCAGCTCACCGGCGACAGGGGGCACAGATACGCAGTATTTT
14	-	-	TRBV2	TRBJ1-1	CASTSSRGNTEAFF	TGTGCCAGCACCTCCTCAAGGGGGAACACTGAAGCTTTCTTT
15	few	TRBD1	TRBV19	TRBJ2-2	CARSRGRGWTGELFF	TGTGCCCGATCTAGGGGGCGCGGATGGACCGGGGAGCTGTTTTTT
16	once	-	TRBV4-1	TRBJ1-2	CASSQGHQGLNYGYTF	TGCGCCAGCAGCCAAGGACACCAGGGACTCAACTATGGCTACACCTTC
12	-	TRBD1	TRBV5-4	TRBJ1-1	CASSGTGSEAFF	TGTGCCAGCAGCGGGACAGGGTCTGAAGCTTTCTTT
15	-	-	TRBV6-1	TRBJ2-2	CASSETNPNTGELFF	TGTGCCAGCAGTGAGACAAACCCGAACACCGGGGAGCTGTTTTTT
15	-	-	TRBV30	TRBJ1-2	CAWSVLNPGSYGYTF	TGTGCCTGGAGTGTTCTTAATCCAGGGTCCTATGGCTACACCTTC
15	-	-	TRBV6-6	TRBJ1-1	CASSLKLQGGTEAFF	TGTGCCAGCAGTTTAAAATTGCAGGGAGGCACTGAAGCTTTCTTT
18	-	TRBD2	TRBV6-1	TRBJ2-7	CASSEQRIAGGLSYEQYF	TGTGCCAGCAGTGAACAGAGGATAGCGGGAGGTTTATCCTACGAGCAGTACTTC
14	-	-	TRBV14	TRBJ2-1	CASSQQAGYNEQFF	TGTGCCAGCAGCCAACAGGCGGGTTACAATGAGCAGTTCTTC
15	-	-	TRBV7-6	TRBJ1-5	CASSLGPSGSQPQHF	TGTGCCAGCAGCTTAGGCCCTTCCGGGTCCCAGCCCCAGCATTTT
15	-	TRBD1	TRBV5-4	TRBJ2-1	CASSSGTDLYNEQFF	TGTGCCAGCAGCTCCGGGACAGATCTTTACAATGAGCAGTTCTTC
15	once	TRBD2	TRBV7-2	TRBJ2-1	CASTPLAGGLNEQFF	TGTGCCAGCACACCCCTAGCGGGGGGGTTGAATGAGCAGTTCTTC
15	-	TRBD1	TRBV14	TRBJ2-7	CASSQFPGGVYEQYF	TGTGCCAGCAGCCAGTTTCCAGGGGGCGTCTACGAGCAGTACTTC
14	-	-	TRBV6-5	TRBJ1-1	CASSYSGPDTEAFF	TGTGCCAGCAGTTACTCGGGGCCCGACACTGAAGCTTTCTTT
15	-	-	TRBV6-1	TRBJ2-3	CATAAVWGHTDTQYF	TGTGCCACCGCGGCCGTCTGGGGACACACAGATACGCAGTATTTT
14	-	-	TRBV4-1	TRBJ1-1	CASSQGHGNTEAFF	TGCGCCAGCAGCCAGGGACACGGAAACACTGAAGCTTTCTTT
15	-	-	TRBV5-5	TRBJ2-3	CASSSSGTPTDTQYF	TGTGCCAGCAGCTCCTCCGGGACTCCGACAGATACGCAGTATTTT
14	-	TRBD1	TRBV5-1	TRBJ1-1	CASSWGTENTEAFF	TGCGCCAGCAGCTGGGGGACAGAGAACACTGAAGCTTTCTTT
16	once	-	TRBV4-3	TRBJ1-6	CASSQDGRGRNSPLHF	TGCGCCAGCAGCCAAGATGGAAGGGGCAGGAATTCACCCCTCCACTTT
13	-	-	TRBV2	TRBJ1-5	CASSVRGYQPQHF	TGTGCCAGCAGTGTGCGAGGGTACCAGCCCCAGCATTTT
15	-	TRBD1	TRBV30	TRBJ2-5	CAWSRDRNRQETQYF	TGTGCCTGGAGCCGGGACAGGAACCGCCAAGAGACCCAGTACTTC
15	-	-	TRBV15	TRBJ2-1	CATSRDHGSHNEQFF	TGTGCCACCAGCAGAGATCATGGGAGCCACAATGAGCAGTTCTTC
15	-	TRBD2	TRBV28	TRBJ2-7	CASRNAGLAGNEQYF	TGTGCCAGCAGGAACGCGGGACTAGCGGGCAACGAGCAGTACTTC
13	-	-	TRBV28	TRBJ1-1	CASSLPSGTEAFF	TGTGCCAGCAGCCTCCCATCGGGCACTGAAGCTTTCTTT
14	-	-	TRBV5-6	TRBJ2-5	CASSLPGMLETQYF	TGTGCCAGCAGCTTGCCGGGGATGTTGGAGACCCAGTACTTC
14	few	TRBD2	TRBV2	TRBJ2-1	CASSLAGPPGEQFF	TGTGCCAGCAGCTTAGCGGGGCCTCCCGGGGAGCAGTTCTTC
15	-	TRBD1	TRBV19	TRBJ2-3	CASTRTGSSTDTQYF	TGTGCCAGTACAAGGACAGGGTCGAGCACAGATACGCAGTATTTT
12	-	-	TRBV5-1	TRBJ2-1	CASSLGVNEQFF	TGCGCCAGCAGCCTCGGTGTGAATGAGCAGTTCTTC
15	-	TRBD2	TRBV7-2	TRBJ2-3	CASSFRGGGQDTQYF	TGTGCCAGCAGCTTTCGGGGCGGGGGGCAAGATACGCAGTATTTT
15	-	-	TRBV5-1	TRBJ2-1	CASSLLPGGSNEQFF	TGCGCCAGCAGCTTACTCCCGGGGGGCTCCAATGAGCAGTTCTTC
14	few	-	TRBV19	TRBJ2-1	CAASTVPQHNEQFF	TGTGCCGCCTCGACAGTCCCCCAACACAATGAGCAGTTCTTC
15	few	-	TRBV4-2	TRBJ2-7	CASSQREGEGYEQYF	TGTGCCAGCAGCCAAAGGGAGGGGGAGGGTTACGAGCAGTACTTC
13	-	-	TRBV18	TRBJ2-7	CASSPRGTYEQYF	TGTGCCAGCTCACCGCGCGGTACCTACGAGCAGTACTTC
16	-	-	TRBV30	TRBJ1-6	CAWKQPSSSRNSPLHF	TGTGCCTGGAAGCAACCGAGTAGCAGTAGGAATTCACCCCTCCACTTT
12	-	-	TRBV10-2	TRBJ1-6	CASSVARGVLHF	TGCGCCAGCAGTGTGGCCCGGGGTGTCCTCCACTTT
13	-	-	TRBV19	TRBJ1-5	CASIGEHNQPQHF	TGTGCCAGTATTGGAGAACACAATCAGCCCCAGCATTTT
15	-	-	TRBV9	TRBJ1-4	CASSVAGGAHEKLFF	TGTGCCAGCAGCGTAGCGGGCGGGGCTCACGAAAAACTGTTTTTT
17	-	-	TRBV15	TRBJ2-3	CATSRGPPRSGTDTQYF	TGTGCCACCAGCAGAGGTCCGCCTAGGTCAGGCACAGATACGCAGTATTTT
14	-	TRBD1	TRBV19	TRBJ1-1	CASSTATDRGRAFF	TGTGCCAGTAGCACCGCGACCGACAGGGGGCGGGCTTTCTTT